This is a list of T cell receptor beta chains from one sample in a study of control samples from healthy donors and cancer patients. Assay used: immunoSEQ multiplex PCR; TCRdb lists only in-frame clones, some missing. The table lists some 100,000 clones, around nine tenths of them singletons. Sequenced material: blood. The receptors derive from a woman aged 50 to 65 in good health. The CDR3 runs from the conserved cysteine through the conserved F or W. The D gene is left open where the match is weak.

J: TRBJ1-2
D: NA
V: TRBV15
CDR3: CATSSRVTGYTF

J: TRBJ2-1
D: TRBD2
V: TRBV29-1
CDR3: CSVPTSGSLNNEQFF

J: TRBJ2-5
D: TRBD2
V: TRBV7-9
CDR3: CASSLGLAGVLETQYF

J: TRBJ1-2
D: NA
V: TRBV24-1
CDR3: CATSDNGRYGYTF

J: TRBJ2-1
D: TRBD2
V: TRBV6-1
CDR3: CASSEHIAGGYNEQFF

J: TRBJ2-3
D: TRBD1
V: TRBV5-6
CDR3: CASSIDREMVDTQYF

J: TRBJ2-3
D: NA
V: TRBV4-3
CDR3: CASSQGRSSNTQYF

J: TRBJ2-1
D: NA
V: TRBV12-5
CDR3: CASGRGRSYNEQFF

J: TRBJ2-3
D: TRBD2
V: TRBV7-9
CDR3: CASSSGGSSTDTQYF

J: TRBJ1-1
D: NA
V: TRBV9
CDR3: CASSPGGGSTEAFF

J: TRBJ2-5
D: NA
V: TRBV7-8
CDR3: CASSRGGSQETQYF

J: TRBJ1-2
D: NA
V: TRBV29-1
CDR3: CSVAVTEGYTF

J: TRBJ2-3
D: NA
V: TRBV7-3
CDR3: CASSSSPGSQYF

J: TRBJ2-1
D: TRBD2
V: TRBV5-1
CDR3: CASSLAGGRVKDEQFF

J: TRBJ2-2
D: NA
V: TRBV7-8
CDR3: CASSPWGQNTGELFF

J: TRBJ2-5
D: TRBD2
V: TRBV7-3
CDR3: CASSLNSGGSQETQYF

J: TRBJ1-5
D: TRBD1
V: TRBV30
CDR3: CAWSGGTEGRLRNQPQHF

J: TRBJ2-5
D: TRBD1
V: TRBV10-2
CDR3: CASRALGQGQETQYF

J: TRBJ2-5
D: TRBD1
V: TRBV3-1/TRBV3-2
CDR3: CASSQDLGQGQETQYF

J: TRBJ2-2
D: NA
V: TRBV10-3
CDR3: CAISDAVRVFF

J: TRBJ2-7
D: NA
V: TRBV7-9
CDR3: CASSSRDQDPNEQYF

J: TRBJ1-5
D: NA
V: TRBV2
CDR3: CASRPGRGGQPQHF

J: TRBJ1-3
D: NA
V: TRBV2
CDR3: CAPARPSGNTIYF

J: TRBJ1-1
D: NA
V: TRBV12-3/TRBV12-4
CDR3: CASSLNYGGAFF

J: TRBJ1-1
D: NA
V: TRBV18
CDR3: CASSQGRGNTEAFF

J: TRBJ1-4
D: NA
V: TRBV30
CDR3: CAWSVGVEKLFF

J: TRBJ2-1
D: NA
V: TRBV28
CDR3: CASSLAATYNEQFF

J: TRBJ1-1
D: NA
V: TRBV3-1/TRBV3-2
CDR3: CASSSRGSNTEAFF

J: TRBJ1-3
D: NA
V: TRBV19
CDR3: CASKGWGTSSGNTIYF

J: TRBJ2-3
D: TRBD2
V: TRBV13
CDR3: CASSPRLAGEDTQYF

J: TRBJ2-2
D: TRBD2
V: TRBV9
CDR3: CASSDRGGEANTGELFF

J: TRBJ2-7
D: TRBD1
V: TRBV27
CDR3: CASSFTGGEAYEQYF

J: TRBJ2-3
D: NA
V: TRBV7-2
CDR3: CASSFDGGQDTQYF

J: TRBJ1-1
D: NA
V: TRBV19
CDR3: CASSTGPTEAFF

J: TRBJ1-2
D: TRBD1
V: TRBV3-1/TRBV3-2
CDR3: CASSHGTDYGYTF

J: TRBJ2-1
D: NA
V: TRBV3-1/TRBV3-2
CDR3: CASSQAHEQFF

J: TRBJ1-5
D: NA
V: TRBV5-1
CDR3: CASSLEGVGQPQHF

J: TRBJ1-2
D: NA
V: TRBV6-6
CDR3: CASSPPDSSYGYTF